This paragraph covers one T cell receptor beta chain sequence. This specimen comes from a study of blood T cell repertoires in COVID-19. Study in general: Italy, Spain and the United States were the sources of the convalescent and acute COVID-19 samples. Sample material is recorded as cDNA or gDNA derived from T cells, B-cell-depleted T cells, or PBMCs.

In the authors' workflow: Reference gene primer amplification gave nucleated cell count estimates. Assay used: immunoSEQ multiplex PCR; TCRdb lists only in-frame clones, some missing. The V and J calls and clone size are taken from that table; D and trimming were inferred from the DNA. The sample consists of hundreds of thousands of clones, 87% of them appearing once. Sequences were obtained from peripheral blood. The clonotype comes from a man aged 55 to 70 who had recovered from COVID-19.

The CDR3 reads CASSQPQGSAGNTIYF. The CDR3 DNA reads as TGTGCCAGCAGCCAGCCCCAGGGCTCAGCTGGAAACACCATATATTTT. The rearrangement links TRBV4-2 to TRBJ1-3, with D perhaps TRBD1 (5 bases). This CDR3 region has 16 residues. Germline V gives CDR1 LGHNA, CDR2 YNFKEQ. V was cut by 3 bases and J by 2 bases, with 14 bases left in between.